Given below is one T cell receptor (beta chain) in context. This sample is drawn from a study of blood T cell repertoires in COVID-19. Repertoires were generated with immunoSEQ multiplex PCR, while TCRdb's copy carries only in-frame clones and drops some. The sample consists of approximately 190,000 clones, about 86% of them appearing once. The germline V gene encodes CDR1 LNHDA and CDR2 SQIVND (reference sequence). There are 11 residues in the CDR3. V gave up 8 bases and J gave up 4 bases, with 6 bases separating them. This TCR was sampled from a man aged 35 to 55 who had recovered from COVID-19. The chain recombines TRBV19 with TRBJ1-5; D may be TRBD1 (5 bases). The sample comprised PBMCs or T cells enriched from blood (not recorded which). CDR3 protein: CASRGNQPQHF. CDR3 coding DNA: TGTGCCAGTCGGGGGAATCAGCCCCAGCATTTT. Full variable domain (rest looked up from reference TRBV19 and TRBJ1-5): DGGITQSPKYLFRKEGQNVTLSCEQNLNHDAMYWYRQDPGQGLRLIYYSQIVNDFQKGDIAEGYSVSREKKESFPLTVTSAQKNPTAFYLCASRGNQPQHFGDGTRLSIL.